This T cell receptor (beta chain) is from a study of CD8 T cells in Susac syndrome. Study outcomes and limitations: As the study acknowledged, the number of individuals who were part of its TCR sequencing and HLA analysis was relatively small.

In contrast to the negatively isolated CD8+ and CD4+ T cells, TEMRA cells were FACS-enriched. For this clonotype: Its cognate antigen is unknown.

The CDR3 contains 15 residues. Germline V lookup: CDR1 DFQATT, CDR2 SNEGSKA (reference sequence). After removal of 2 bases from V and 6 bases from J, the junction contained 7 bases not matched to a gene. RNA was extracted with the RNeasy kit, and a quantity of roughly 0.45 to 1 ug was reverse transcribed using random hexamers. TCRdb ran MiXCR on the immunoSEQ multiplex PCR reads and lists one entry per CDR3 protein. The table lists a few hundred thousand distinct CDR3 sequences, approximately 95% of them singletons. The source is a human donor with multiple sclerosis. The chain links TRBV20-1 to TRBJ2-1, with 10 bases identical to TRBD2. Sequenced material: CD4+ T cells from PBMCs. DNA for the CDR3: TGCAGTGCTAGAACGGCCAGCGGGAGGGCCAATGAGCAGTTCTTC. Translated: CSARTASGRANEQFF.